This T cell receptor (beta chain) came from a study of cytotoxic CD8 clonotypes in ibrutinib-treated CLL (dated by TCRdb to the early 2020s). In the study overall: The cohort had 11 relapsed/refractory and 15 treatment-naive patients; fewer than 18 were IGHV unmutated. Cryopreserved peripheral blood mononuclear cells were obtained prior to treatment, at the time of response, and at either disease progression or sustained remission. Patients were still on ibrutinib when every remission and progressive disease sample was collected. On average, each sample yielded roughly 260,000 productive templates and about 94,000 productive rearrangements. Longitudinal samples were available for 26 of the 86 trial participants. Response samples were obtained after a median of 12 months of treatment, with a range of roughly 6 to 40 months. Responses were partial in 25 or so patients and complete in 2; after median 68 months follow-up, roughly 14 stayed in remission and approximately 12 progressed.

Overall results and qualifications from the work: Public clonotypes were rare and either shrank or stayed stable during treatment, and the rise in clonality at ibrutinib response reflected expansion of private clonotypes. Sampling times were not matched between sustained-remission and progressing patients, and lymph node repertoires were not studied. Clonality rose at ibrutinib response, remained stable during sustained remission, and dropped back toward baseline at progression. At baseline, clonality was higher than in age-matched healthy donors and showed a strong correlation with circulating CD8+ T-cell counts.

Each clonotype received, on average, about 10x coverage in deep resolution sequencing performed on a MiSeq, where the target depth lay between 1 in 1 million and 1 in 200,000 T cells. TCR beta libraries were generated with the immunoSEQ hsTCRB Kit. The study's processing was this. Data were analyzed with ImmunoSEQ Data Assistant and ImmunoSEQ Analyzer, with V, D and J genes assigned per IMGT definitions. Clonality was computed as one minus normalized Shannon entropy of productive rearrangement frequencies, ranging from 0 to 1. Public clonotype analysis was restricted to overrepresented clonotypes comprising at least 0.05% of each patient's repertoire. About twelve repertoires from age-matched healthy donors, obtained from immuneACCESS, served as clonality controls. This is the immuneACCESS table as TCRdb keeps it, with only in-frame sequences that have V and J called. A part of the clones is gone; compared with another copy, unresolved V genes explain less than half, and the rest is unexplained. V, J and clone size were drawn from that table, and D and trimming were deduced from the DNA. The sample table records tens of thousands of clones; 75% to 90% of these occur just once. The ten largest make up more than 35% of the sample.

The intended sense of this specimen's time point label: 24 months on ibrutinib. Approximately 2 micrograms of genomic DNA were extracted from cryopreserved PBMCs for TCR beta library preparation. Longitudinal blood samples from CLL patients receiving ibrutinib monotherapy were subjected to high-throughput TCR beta sequencing. The patients took part in an open-label, single-center phase 2 trial of ibrutinib monotherapy. CDR1 and CDR2, per the germline V gene, are MNHNS and SASEGT. V trim: 4 bases; J trim: 5 bases; unmatched bases: 8. The CDR3 measures 16 amino acids from cysteine to phenylalanine. The sequence is cut down to CDR3 DNA, 48 bases in frame from base 1. To note about this clone: What antigen it recognizes has not been identified. Nothing much larger sits one base from this clone, and base qualities are not available.

This sample comprised PBMCs, obtained after 24 months of ibrutinib treatment. The sequence was obtained from a human donor with chronic lymphocytic leukemia. The V and J segments used are TRBV6-1 and TRBJ2-5; a stretch of 12 junction bases matches TRBD1. The sequence in DNA is TGTGCCAGCAGTGGTGGGACAGGGGGCTGGTCGGAGACCCAGTACTTC. Its coded protein is CASSGGTGGWSETQYF.